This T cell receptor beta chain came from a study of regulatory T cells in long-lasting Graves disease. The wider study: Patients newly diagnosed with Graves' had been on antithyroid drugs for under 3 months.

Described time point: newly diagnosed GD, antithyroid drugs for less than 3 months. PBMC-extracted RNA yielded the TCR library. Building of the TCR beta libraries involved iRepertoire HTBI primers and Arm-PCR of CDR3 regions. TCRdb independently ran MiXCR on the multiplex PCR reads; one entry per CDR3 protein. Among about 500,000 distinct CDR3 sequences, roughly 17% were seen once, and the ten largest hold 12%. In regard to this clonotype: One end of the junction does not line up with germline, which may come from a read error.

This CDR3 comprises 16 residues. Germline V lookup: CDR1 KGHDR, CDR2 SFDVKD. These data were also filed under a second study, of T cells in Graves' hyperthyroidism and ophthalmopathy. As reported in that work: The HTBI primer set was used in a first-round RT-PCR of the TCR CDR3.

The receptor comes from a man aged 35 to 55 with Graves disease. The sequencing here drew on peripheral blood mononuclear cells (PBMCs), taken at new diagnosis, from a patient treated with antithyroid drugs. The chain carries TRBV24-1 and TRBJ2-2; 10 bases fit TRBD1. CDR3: CVTSDQTGGYTGELFF. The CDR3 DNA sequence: TGTGTCACCAGTGATCAGACAGGGGGCTACACCGGGGAGCTGTTTTTT.